This is a list of T cell receptor beta chains from one sample in a study of T cell responses to AZD1222 COVID-19 vaccine. Data came from immunoSEQ multiplex PCR; TCRdb stores just in-frame clones and leaves some out. In the table there are 110,000 or so clones, 85% to 90% of which are singletons. Here the sequenced sample was peripheral blood, taken 28 days after the second AZD1222 dose. The receptors derive from an adult who received the AZD1222 COVID-19 vaccine. CDR3s include the opening cysteine and the closing phenylalanine or tryptophan.

v_call: TRBV9; j_call: TRBJ1-5; cdr3_aa: CASSVGGEGNQPQHF
v_call: TRBV6-5; j_call: TRBJ2-7; cdr3_aa: CASSSSGGSTSYEQYF
v_call: TRBV2; j_call: TRBJ1-2; cdr3_aa: CASSFRQGYYGYTF
v_call: TRBV4-2; j_call: TRBJ2-1; cdr3_aa: CASSPQGAGGDNEQFF
v_call: TRBV4-3; j_call: TRBJ2-3; cdr3_aa: CASSQVKSTDTQYF
v_call: TRBV27; j_call: TRBJ1-1; cdr3_aa: CASSLSENTEAFF
v_call: TRBV4-3; j_call: TRBJ1-2; cdr3_aa: CASSNGGKDIYGYTF
v_call: TRBV2; j_call: TRBJ1-1; cdr3_aa: CASSARMPMNTEVFF
v_call: TRBV3-1/TRBV3-2; j_call: TRBJ1-2; cdr3_aa: CASSLQGAGGYTF
v_call: TRBV2; j_call: TRBJ1-2; cdr3_aa: CASSEGRPYGYTF
v_call: TRBV6-5; j_call: TRBJ2-1; cdr3_aa: CASSYDRTNEQFF
v_call: TRBV5-1; j_call: TRBJ2-1; cdr3_aa: CASSAGHSYNEQFF
v_call: TRBV5-4; j_call: TRBJ1-5; cdr3_aa: CASSLGGQPAQPQHF
v_call: TRBV27; j_call: TRBJ2-7; cdr3_aa: CASSIQQGNEQYF
v_call: TRBV6-5; j_call: TRBJ2-5; cdr3_aa: CASRGGETQYF
v_call: TRBV28; j_call: TRBJ2-7; cdr3_aa: CASSFGTGPYEQYF
v_call: TRBV5-5; j_call: TRBJ2-7; cdr3_aa: CASTEIGNEQYF
v_call: TRBV6-2/TRBV6-3; j_call: TRBJ2-1; cdr3_aa: CASSFTPWGGSLLNEQFF